What follows describes a single T cell receptor beta chain. Some clones are missing from TCRdb's copy, which holds only in-frame ones; the method was immunoSEQ multiplex PCR. The data contain 80,000 to 95,000 clones, 87% of them seen just once; the ten biggest clones take up 3%. The data stem from a study of blood T cell repertoires in COVID-19. The wider study: PBMCs, B-cell-depleted T cells, or T cells provided the cDNA or gDNA that made up the material.

Germline CDR1 and CDR2: LNHDA and SQIVND (reference sequence). V shed 6 bases and J 0 bases; nucleotides not matched to a gene: 5. The CDR3 runs 15 residues. This clonotype was obtained from a woman aged 50 to 60 with active or convalescent COVID-19. The chain links TRBV19 to TRBJ1-5; 7 bases are shared with TRBD1. Sequencing input: peripheral blood. The CDR3 DNA reads as TGTGCCAGTAGGGGGGGACAGAATAGCAATCAGCCCCAGCATTTT. As protein: CASRGGQNSNQPQHF.